The rows below give T cell receptor beta chains drawn from one sample of a study of cytomegalovirus exposure and HLA in healthy donors. Measured with immunoSEQ multiplex PCR; TCRdb has only the in-frame clones, and not every one. The table records some 220,000 clones, 82% of them present only once. Sequenced: PBMCs. These receptors came from a middle-aged woman in good health and CMV-seronegative. Each CDR3 is given with its conserved first and last residue. Each record gives: J gene, V gene, CDR3 protein.

j_call: TRBJ1-1
v_call: TRBV5-1
cdr3_aa: CASSPNTGVLTEAFF

j_call: TRBJ2-7
v_call: TRBV28
cdr3_aa: CASSQPPGTYEQYF

j_call: TRBJ1-2
v_call: TRBV7-2
cdr3_aa: CASSLARRLDYGYTF

j_call: TRBJ1-5
v_call: TRBV19
cdr3_aa: CASSNSGTYFESQPQHF

j_call: TRBJ2-3
v_call: TRBV18
cdr3_aa: CASSLQQGQADTQYF

j_call: TRBJ2-5
v_call: TRBV7-9
cdr3_aa: CASSSGQGEGETQYF

j_call: TRBJ2-7
v_call: TRBV25-1
cdr3_aa: CASSATAYEQYF

j_call: TRBJ1-4
v_call: TRBV5-8
cdr3_aa: CASSPSTGTNEKLFF

j_call: TRBJ2-7
v_call: TRBV7-9
cdr3_aa: CASSQRGHEQYF

j_call: TRBJ1-1
v_call: TRBV9
cdr3_aa: CASSVATGGNTEAFF

j_call: TRBJ1-6
v_call: TRBV18
cdr3_aa: CASSPPGIYNSPLHF

j_call: TRBJ2-1
v_call: TRBV19
cdr3_aa: CASSIDTGRGYNEQFF

j_call: TRBJ1-3
v_call: TRBV4-3
cdr3_aa: CASSQVGENTIYF

j_call: TRBJ1-5
v_call: TRBV5-1
cdr3_aa: CASSLDSGRNQPQHF

j_call: TRBJ1-1
v_call: TRBV19
cdr3_aa: CASTHRGRGTEAFF

j_call: TRBJ1-2
v_call: TRBV7-9
cdr3_aa: CASRARSGYTF

j_call: TRBJ1-3
v_call: TRBV7-2
cdr3_aa: CASSQWRGLGNTIYF

j_call: TRBJ2-7
v_call: TRBV5-4
cdr3_aa: CASSRAGTSGGGTYEQYF

j_call: TRBJ2-4
v_call: TRBV5-8
cdr3_aa: CASSSPGTSGSKYF

j_call: TRBJ2-1
v_call: TRBV7-2
cdr3_aa: CASSLAAGGPSEQFF

j_call: TRBJ1-1
v_call: TRBV6-5
cdr3_aa: CASSVGSHLNTEAFF

j_call: TRBJ1-1
v_call: TRBV6-5
cdr3_aa: CASSYSYSTEAFF

j_call: TRBJ2-2
v_call: TRBV2
cdr3_aa: CASSEVQVMAYGELFF

j_call: TRBJ1-2
v_call: TRBV5-1
cdr3_aa: CASSLTPGQSLIGYTF

j_call: TRBJ1-6
v_call: TRBV6-1
cdr3_aa: CASSVRDRNSPLHF

j_call: TRBJ2-7
v_call: TRBV18
cdr3_aa: CASSPSRDNNEQYF

j_call: TRBJ2-1
v_call: TRBV6-5
cdr3_aa: CASSSQAGGQFF

j_call: TRBJ2-5
v_call: TRBV18
cdr3_aa: CASSPSWGSQETQYF

j_call: TRBJ1-2
v_call: TRBV6-1
cdr3_aa: CASSARRELGYTF

j_call: TRBJ2-7
v_call: TRBV29-1
cdr3_aa: CSASVRDRGSEQYF

j_call: TRBJ1-5
v_call: TRBV27
cdr3_aa: CASSLRQGGRADQPQHF